This record looks at one TCR beta chain sequence and its context. The record originates from a study of blood T cell repertoires in COVID-19. Study-wide context: The United States, Italy and Spain supplied acute and convalescent COVID-19 samples. T cells, B-cell-depleted T cells, or PBMCs provided the cDNA or gDNA that served as material.

This CDR3 comprises 12 residues. Original handling: How many nucleated cells were present was estimated from reference gene primer amplification. The method was immunoSEQ multiplex PCR; TCRdb's version includes in-frame clones alone and lacks a portion of them. The V and J calls and clone size were taken over from that table, and D and trimming were inferred from the DNA. The sample yields more than 90,000 clones, less than 85% seen once. V and J are TRBV21-1 and TRBJ1-5. TRBV21-1 is reported as a pseudogene. Input material: peripheral blood. The sequence was obtained from a man between 50 and 59 years old with acute or convalescent COVID-19. The CDR3 region has the DNA TGTGCCAGCAGCCTCTTTAATCAGCCCCAGCATTTT. Amino acids: CASSLFNQPQHF.